This entry lists 23 T cell receptor beta chains sequenced from one sample in a study of T cell responses to AZD1222 COVID-19 vaccine. Only in-frame clones appear in the TCRdb table, and some are missing; sequencing was by immunoSEQ multiplex PCR. In the table there are around 150,000 clones, 80% to 95% of which are singletons. Material: peripheral blood, obtained on day 0 of AZD1222 vaccination. The source is an adult in good health.

V and J are TRBV27 and TRBJ1-4; the match to TRBD1 covers 11 bases. CDR1 and CDR2 (germline): MNHEY, SMNVEV (reference sequence). J gave up 11 bases and V 3 bases, and 5 bases lay outside the gene matches. This CDR3 is built from 14 residues. The CDR3 region has the DNA TGTGCCAGCAGTTTCGGACAGGGGGCCCTGAAACTGTTTTTT. This codes for CASSFGQGALKLFF.

J is TRBJ2-3 and V is TRBV5-5; 11 bases match TRBD2. Germline V gives CDR1 SGHKS, CDR2 YYEKEE (reference sequence). V lost 4 bases and J lost 4; bases outside the gene matches: 2. CDR3 length: 14 residues. DNA for the CDR3: TGTGCCAGCAGCCTAGCGGGAGGCCCAGATACGCAGTATTTT. Its translation: CASSLAGGPDTQYF.

This chain links TRBV5-1 with TRBJ1-1; TRBD1 might be the D (5 bases). V was trimmed by 3 bases and J by 0 bases, leaving 9 bases between them. Per germline, CDR1 SGHRS and CDR2 YFSETQ. This CDR3 spans 14 amino acids. The CDR3 spells CASSSDSMNTEAFF. As DNA, the CDR3 is TGCGCCAGCAGCTCAGACAGTATGAACACTGAAGCTTTCTTT.

V gene TRBV20-1 combines with J gene TRBJ2-7; maybe TRBD2 (6 bases). The CDR3 consists of 12 residues. V was pared by 3 bases and J by 6 bases, with 12 bases between. Germline loops: CDR1 DFQATT, CDR2 SNEGSKA (reference sequence). CDR3 sequence reads: CSASRRGVEQYF. CDR3 DNA sequence: TGCAGTGCTAGTCGGCGGGGAGTCGAGCAGTACTTC.

V usage is TRBV6-6 and J usage is TRBJ2-5; no clear D. Trimming pared 5 bases from V and 5 bases from J, leaving 12 bases between. Germline values: CDR1 MNHNY, CDR2 SVGAGI (reference sequence). The CDR3 has 13 amino acids. CDR3 sequence (DNA): TGTGCCAGCAGTGGGCTTCGGGCGGAGACCCAGTACTTC. This sequence encodes CASSGLRAETQYF.

This chain links TRBV9 with TRBJ1-4; the match to TRBD1 covers 10 bases. The CDR3 length is 18 residues. Germline V lookup: CDR1 SGDLS, CDR2 YYNGEE. V was pared by 4 bases and J by 3 bases, with 12 bases of the junction left unmatched. The CDR3 spells CASSLGRQGAQANEKLFF. CDR3 in DNA: TGTGCCAGCAGCCTCGGTAGACAGGGGGCGCAGGCTAATGAAAAACTGTTTTTT.

The chain links TRBV7-2 to TRBJ1-6; 10 bases align to TRBD1. Germline V gives CDR1 SGHTA, CDR2 FQGNSA. V was pared by 4 bases and J by 8 bases, with 5 bases of the junction left unmatched. This CDR3 region has 15 residues. The CDR3: CASSWGGTGDSPLHF. The CDR3 nucleotides read TGTGCCAGCAGCTGGGGGGGGACAGGGGATTCACCCCTCCACTTT.

The chain uses TRBV29-1 and TRBJ2-1; 7 bases are shared with TRBD2. The V and J ends lost 6 bases and 8 bases, in that order; junction bases with no gene match: 10. Germline V gene lookup returns CDR1 SQVTM and CDR2 ANQGSEA. This CDR3 has 13 residues. The CDR3 reads CSVGGVSIHEQFF. The CDR3, as DNA: TGCAGCGTGGGGGGGGTTAGTATCCATGAGCAGTTCTTC.

V and J are TRBV27 and TRBJ2-5, with a possible D match to TRBD1 (6 bases). Germline V lookup: CDR1 MNHEY, CDR2 SMNVEV (reference sequence). V gave up 6 bases and J gave up 2 bases, with 10 bases separating them. CDR3 length equals 13 residues. The CDR3 nucleotides are TGTGCCAGCAGAAAACAGGGACAAGAGACCCAGTACTTC. Protein product: CASRKQGQETQYF.

The rearrangement joins TRBV7-8 to TRBJ1-3, with 10 nucleotides matching TRBD1. This CDR3 comprises 16 residues. With V trimmed by 5 bases and J by 3 bases, 7 bases remained unmatched. CDR1 is SGHVS, CDR2 FQNEAQ, per germline. CDR3 DNA: TGTGCCAGCAGCGAGAGACAGGGGGCTAGTGGAAACACCATATATTTT. Encoded protein: CASSERQGASGNTIYF.

The genes are TRBV21-1 and TRBJ1-6; the D call in the table, TRBD1, was not verified against the DNA. TRBV21-1 is labeled a pseudogene. The CDR3 totals 21 residues. The DNA of the CDR3 is TGTGCCAGCAGCAAAGAATTCGCAGGGACAGGCCTGAGCTCCTATAATTCACCCCTCCACTTT. Protein sequence: CASSKEFAGTGLSSYNSPLHF.

The chain has TRBV7-8 and TRBJ2-5, with a possible D match to TRBD1 (6 bases). Germline V gene sequence: CDR1 SGHVS, CDR2 FQNEAQ. V lost 5 bases and J 3 bases, leaving 10 bases between the germline ends. This CDR3 has 13 residues. The CDR3 loop reads CASSGWTEETQYF. The CDR3 nucleotides are TGTGCCAGCAGCGGGTGGACAGAAGAGACCCAGTACTTC.

A single count supports this clone. The J gene is TRBJ2-7, the V gene TRBV2; 9 nucleotides match TRBD2. Losses at the gene ends were 8 bases for V and 5 bases for J; bases not matched to a gene: 10. The germline V gene has CDR1 SNHLY and CDR2 FYNNEI. This CDR3 spans 14 amino acids. The CDR3 coding sequence is TGTGCCAGCCAGGCTAGCGGGACACTCGACGAGCAGTACTTC. The encoded protein is CASQASGTLDEQYF.

The CDR3 sequence is CASRDPGLSYEQYF. The CDR3 DNA follows: TGTGCCAGCAGAGATCCGGGCCTCTCCTACGAGCAGTACTTC. The chain carries TRBV28 and TRBJ2-7; D call uncertain. V gave up 6 bases and J gave up 0 bases, with 12 bases separating them. There are 14 residues in the CDR3. Looked up from germline, CDR1 is MDHEN and CDR2 is SYDVKM.

This clone showed up just a few times. This chain connects TRBV28 to TRBJ1-1, with D possibly matching TRBD1 (5 bases). The germline V gene encodes CDR1 MDHEN and CDR2 SYDVKM. The V end lost 1 base, the J end lost 2 bases, and 8 bases lay between the germline ends. The CDR3 is 14 residues long. CDR3 sequence (DNA): TGTGCCAGCAGTTTATTCGGGGGTAACACTGAAGCTTTCTTT. Translation: CASSLFGGNTEAFF.

The V gene is TRBV6-5, the J gene TRBJ2-1, with a possible D match to TRBD1 (6 bases). Germline V gene data show CDR1 as MNHEY and CDR2 as SVGAGI. The CDR3 length is 12 residues. The V end lost 7 bases, the J end lost 9 bases, and 13 bases lay between the germline ends. This CDR3 is CASTREGGEQFF. The DNA for the CDR3 is TGTGCCAGCACCAGGGAAGGGGGTGAGCAGTTCTTC.

The chain carries TRBV3-1 (or the pseudogene TRBV3-2) and TRBJ1-1; 9 bases agree with TRBD1. Germline values: CDR1 LGHDT, CDR2 YNNKEL (reference sequence). CDR3 length: 15 amino acids. Losses at the gene ends were 4 bases for V and 4 bases for J; bases not matched to a gene: 7. CDR3 region: CASSPRDREGTEAFF. As DNA, the CDR3 is TGTGCCAGCAGCCCAAGGGACAGGGAGGGCACTGAAGCTTTCTTT.

The rearrangement uses TRBV6-1 and TRBJ1-4, with D uncertain. The CDR3 has 15 amino acids. V was trimmed by 1 base and J by 0 bases, leaving 6 bases between them. The germline gives CDR1 MNHNS, CDR2 SASEGT. The CDR3 coding sequence is TGTGCCAGCAGTGAAGTTGGAGCAACTAATGAAAAACTGTTTTTT. Its protein product is CASSEVGATNEKLFF.

The chain couples TRBV18 to TRBJ1-5; D ambiguous. Trimming took 6 bases from V and 4 from J, leaving 7 bases between them. In germline, CDR1 is KGHSH, CDR2 LQKENI. This CDR3 is built from 12 residues. CDR3 DNA sequence: TGTGCCAGCTCGATCCCAAATCAGCCCCAGCATTTT. Encoded protein: CASSIPNQPQHF.

V and J are TRBV10-3 and TRBJ1-4; tentative D call: TRBD1 (5 bases). CDR1 and CDR2 (germline): ENHRY, SYGVKD. The CDR3 sequence is 13 residues long. V was shortened by 6 bases and J by 6 bases, with 11 bases between the two germline ends. CDR3: CAIREDSYEKLFF. CDR3 sequence (DNA): TGTGCCATCAGAGAAGACAGTTATGAAAAACTGTTTTTT.

The chain combines TRBV12-3 or TRBV12-4 with TRBJ1-2; 7 bases map to TRBD1. This CDR3 comprises 12 residues. V shed 5 bases and J 8 bases; nucleotides not matched to a gene: 5. The CDR3 here is CASSRTGDGYTF. CDR3 coding DNA: TGTGCCAGCAGTAGGACAGGTGACGGCTACACCTTC.

The chain employs TRBV6-1 and TRBJ1-4; D is ambiguous. V gave up 2 bases and J gave up 11 bases, with 9 bases separating them. Germline assignment: CDR1 MNHNS and CDR2 SASEGT. The CDR3 sequence is 12 residues long. The CDR3 loop is CASSEWAGKLFF. Here the CDR3 DNA reads TGTGCCAGCAGTGAATGGGCAGGTAAACTGTTTTTT.

A few counts support this clone. This chain joins TRBV7-9 and TRBJ2-1, with 8 bases aligning to TRBD1. The CDR3 is 14 amino acids. CDR1 is SEHNR, CDR2 FQNEAQ, per germline (reference sequence). The junction had 6 bases not matched to a gene; V was cut back by 6 bases and J by 5 bases. Here the CDR3 reads CASSSQGADNEQFF. The CDR3 DNA is TGTGCCAGCAGTAGTCAGGGGGCGGACAATGAGCAGTTCTTC.